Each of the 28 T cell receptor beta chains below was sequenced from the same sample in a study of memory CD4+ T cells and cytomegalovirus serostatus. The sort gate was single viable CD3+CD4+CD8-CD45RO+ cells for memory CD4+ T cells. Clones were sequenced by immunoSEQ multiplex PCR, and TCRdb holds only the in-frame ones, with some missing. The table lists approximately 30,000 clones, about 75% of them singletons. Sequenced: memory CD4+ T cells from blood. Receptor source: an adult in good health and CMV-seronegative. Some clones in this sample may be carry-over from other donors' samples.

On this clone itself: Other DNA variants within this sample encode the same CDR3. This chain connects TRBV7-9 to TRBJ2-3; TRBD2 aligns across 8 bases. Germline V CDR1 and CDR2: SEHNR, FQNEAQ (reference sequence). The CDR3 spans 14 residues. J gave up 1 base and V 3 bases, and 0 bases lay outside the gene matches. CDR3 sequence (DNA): TGTGCCAGCAGCTTGACTAGCGGCACAGATACGCAGTATTTT. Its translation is CASSLTSGTDTQYF.

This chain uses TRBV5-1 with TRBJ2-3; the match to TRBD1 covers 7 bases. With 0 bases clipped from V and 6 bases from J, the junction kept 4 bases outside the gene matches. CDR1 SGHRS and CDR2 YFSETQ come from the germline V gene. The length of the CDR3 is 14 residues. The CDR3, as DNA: TGCGCCAGCAGCTTGGGTCAGGGGGTTGATACGCAGTATTTT. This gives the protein CASSLGQGVDTQYF.

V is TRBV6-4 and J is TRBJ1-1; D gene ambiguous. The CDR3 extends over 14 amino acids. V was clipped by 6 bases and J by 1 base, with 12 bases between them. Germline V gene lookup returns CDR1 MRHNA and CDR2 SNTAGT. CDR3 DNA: TGTGCCAGCAGCTCAGGTCCGGGGAACACTGAAGCTTTCTTT. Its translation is CASSSGPGNTEAFF.

The CDR3 bases are TGCGCCAGCAGAGAGGCCGACAGCCCGAGGTCACCCCTCCACTTT. It translates to CASREADSPRSPLHF. The chain carries TRBV5-1 and TRBJ1-6, with a possible D match to TRBD1 (5 bases). This CDR3 spans 15 amino acids. Trimming cost V 5 bases and J 10 bases, with 19 bases left between them. Per the germline V gene, CDR1 is SGHRS and CDR2 is YFSETQ.

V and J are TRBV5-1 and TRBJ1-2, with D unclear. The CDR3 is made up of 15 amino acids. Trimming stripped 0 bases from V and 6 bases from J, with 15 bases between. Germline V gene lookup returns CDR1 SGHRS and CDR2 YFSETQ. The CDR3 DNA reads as TGCGCCAGCAGCTTGGCCCCCCCGGCCGGGGATGGCTACACCTTC. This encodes CASSLAPPAGDGYTF. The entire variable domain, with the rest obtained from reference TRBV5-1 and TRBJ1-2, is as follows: KAGVTQTPRYLIKTRGQQVTLSCSPISGHRSVSWYQQTPGQGLQFLFEYFSETQRNKGNFPGRFSGRQFSNSRSEMNVSTLELGDSALYLCASSLAPPAGDGYTFGSGTRLTVV.

In DNA, the CDR3 is TGTGCCAGCAGTGATGCGACCGGGGTGGCCAAAAACATTCAGTACTTC. It specifies CASSDATGVAKNIQYF. The chain couples TRBV6-1 to TRBJ2-4, with a weak D call TRBD2 (5 bases). The CDR3 is made up of 16 amino acids. Germline V CDR1 and CDR2: MNHNS, SASEGT. The V end was cut by 3 bases, the J end by 1 base, with 13 bases between.

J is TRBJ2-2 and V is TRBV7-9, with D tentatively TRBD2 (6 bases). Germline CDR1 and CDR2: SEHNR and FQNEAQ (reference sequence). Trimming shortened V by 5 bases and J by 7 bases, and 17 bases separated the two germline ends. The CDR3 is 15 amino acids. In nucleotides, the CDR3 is TGTGCCAGCAGCCCTCGGAGGGAATCGGGCGGGGAGCTGTTTTTT. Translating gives CASSPRRESGGELFF. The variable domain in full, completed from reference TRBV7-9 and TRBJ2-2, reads DTGVSQNPRHKITKRGQNVTFRCDPISEHNRLYWYRQTLGQGPEFLTYFQNEAQLEKSRLLSDRFSAERPKGSFSTLEIQRTEQGDSAMYLCASSPRRESGGELFFGEGSRLTVL.

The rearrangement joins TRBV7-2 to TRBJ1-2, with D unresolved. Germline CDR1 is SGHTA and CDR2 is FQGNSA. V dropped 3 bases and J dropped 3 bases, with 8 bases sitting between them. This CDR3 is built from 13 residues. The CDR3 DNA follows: TGTGCCAGCAGCTTTGCCAGCGACTATGGCTACACCTTC. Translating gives CASSFASDYGYTF.

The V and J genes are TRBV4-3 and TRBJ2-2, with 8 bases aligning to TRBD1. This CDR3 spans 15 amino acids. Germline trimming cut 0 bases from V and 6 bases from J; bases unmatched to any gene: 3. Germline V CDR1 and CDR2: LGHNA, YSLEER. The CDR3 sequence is CASSQDRGLPGELFF. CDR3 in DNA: TGCGCCAGCAGCCAAGACAGGGGGCTACCCGGGGAGCTGTTTTTT.

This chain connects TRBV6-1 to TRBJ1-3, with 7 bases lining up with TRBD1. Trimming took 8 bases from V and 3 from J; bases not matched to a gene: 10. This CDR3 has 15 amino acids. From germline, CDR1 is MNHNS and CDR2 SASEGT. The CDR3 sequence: CASYITTGIGNTIYF. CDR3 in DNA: TGTGCCAGCTATATAACGACAGGGATTGGAAACACCATATATTTT.

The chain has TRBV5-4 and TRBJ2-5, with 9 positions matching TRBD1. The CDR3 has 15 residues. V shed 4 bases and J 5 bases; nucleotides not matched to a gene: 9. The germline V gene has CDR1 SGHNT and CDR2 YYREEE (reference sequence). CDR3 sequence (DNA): TGTGCCAGCAGCAGGAGGACAGGGGAAGTGGAGACCCAGTACTTC. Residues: CASSRRTGEVETQYF.

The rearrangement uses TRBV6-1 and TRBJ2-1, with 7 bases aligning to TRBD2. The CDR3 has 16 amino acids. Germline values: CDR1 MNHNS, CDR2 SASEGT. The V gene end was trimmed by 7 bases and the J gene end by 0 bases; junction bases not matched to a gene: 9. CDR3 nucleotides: TGTGCCAGCACTCAAGCGGGGTACAGCTCCTACAATGAGCAGTTCTTC. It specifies CASTQAGYSSYNEQFF.

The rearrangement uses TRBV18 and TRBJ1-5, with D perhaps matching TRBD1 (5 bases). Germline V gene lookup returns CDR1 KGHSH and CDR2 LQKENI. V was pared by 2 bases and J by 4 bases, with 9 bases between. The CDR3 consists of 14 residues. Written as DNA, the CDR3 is TGTGCCAGCTCACCATCCAGGACAAATCAGCCCCAGCATTTT. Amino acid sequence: CASSPSRTNQPQHF.

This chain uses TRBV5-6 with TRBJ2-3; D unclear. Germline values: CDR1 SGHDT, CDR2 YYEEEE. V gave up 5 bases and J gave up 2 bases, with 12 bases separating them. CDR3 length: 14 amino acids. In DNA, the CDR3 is TGTGCCAGCAGGTCTTGGGCGAACACAGATACGCAGTATTTT. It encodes CASRSWANTDTQYF.

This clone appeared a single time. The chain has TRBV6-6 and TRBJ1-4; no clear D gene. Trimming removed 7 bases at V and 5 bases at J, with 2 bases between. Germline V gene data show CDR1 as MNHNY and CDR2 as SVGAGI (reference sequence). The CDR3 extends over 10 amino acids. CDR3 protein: CASKNEKLFF. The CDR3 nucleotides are TGTGCCAGCAAGAATGAAAAACTGTTTTTT.

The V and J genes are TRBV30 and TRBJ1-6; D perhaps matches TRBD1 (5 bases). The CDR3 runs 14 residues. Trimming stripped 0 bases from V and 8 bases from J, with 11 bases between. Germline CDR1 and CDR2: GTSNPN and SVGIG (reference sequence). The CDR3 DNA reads TGTGCCTGGAGTGTAGGCAGGGATTATTCACCCCTCCACTTT. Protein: CAWSVGRDYSPLHF.

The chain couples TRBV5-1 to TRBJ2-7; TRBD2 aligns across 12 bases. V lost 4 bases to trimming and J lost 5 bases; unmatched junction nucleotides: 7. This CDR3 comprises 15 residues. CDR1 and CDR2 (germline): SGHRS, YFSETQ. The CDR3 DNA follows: TGCGCCAGCAGCACCGGACTAGCGGGGAATCACGAGCAGTACTTC. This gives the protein CASSTGLAGNHEQYF.

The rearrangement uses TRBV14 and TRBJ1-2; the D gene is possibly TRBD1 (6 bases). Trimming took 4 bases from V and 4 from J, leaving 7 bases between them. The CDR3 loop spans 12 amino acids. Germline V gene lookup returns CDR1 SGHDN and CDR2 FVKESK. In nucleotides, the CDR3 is TGTGCCAGCAGCCCGGACAGCTATGGCTACACCTTC. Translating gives CASSPDSYGYTF.

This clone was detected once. The CDR3 region has the DNA TGTGCCAGCAGCCCTGGGACAGCCCATCGCTCTGGAAACACCATATATTTT. Translation gives CASSPGTAHRSGNTIYF. This chain connects TRBV5-4 to TRBJ1-3; 7 nucleotides align to TRBD1. CDR3 length: 17 amino acids. From germline, CDR1 is SGHNT and CDR2 YYREEE (reference sequence). V lost 4 bases and J lost 0; bases outside the gene matches: 10.

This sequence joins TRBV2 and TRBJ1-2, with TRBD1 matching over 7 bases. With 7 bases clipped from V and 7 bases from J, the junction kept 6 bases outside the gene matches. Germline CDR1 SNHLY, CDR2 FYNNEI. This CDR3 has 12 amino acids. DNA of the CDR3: TGTGCCAGCACCCTAAACAGGGGTGGCTACACCTTC. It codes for CASTLNRGGYTF.

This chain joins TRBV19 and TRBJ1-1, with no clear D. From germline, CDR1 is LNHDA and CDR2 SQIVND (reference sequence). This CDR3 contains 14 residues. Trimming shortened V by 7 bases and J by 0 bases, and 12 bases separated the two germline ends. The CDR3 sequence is CASNFQALNTEAFF. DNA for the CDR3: TGTGCCAGTAATTTTCAGGCCCTGAACACTGAAGCTTTCTTT.

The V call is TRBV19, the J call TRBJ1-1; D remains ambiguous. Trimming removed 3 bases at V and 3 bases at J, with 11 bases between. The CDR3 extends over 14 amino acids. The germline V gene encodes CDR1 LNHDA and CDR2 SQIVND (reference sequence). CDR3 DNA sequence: TGTGCCAGTAGTATGCGGGGAGAGGACACTGAAGCTTTCTTT. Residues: CASSMRGEDTEAFF.

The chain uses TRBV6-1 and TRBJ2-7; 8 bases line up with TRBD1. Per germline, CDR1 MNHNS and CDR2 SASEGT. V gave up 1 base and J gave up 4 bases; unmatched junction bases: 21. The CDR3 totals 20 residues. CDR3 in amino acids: CASSEEWGQGALPFPYEQYF. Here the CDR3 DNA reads TGTGCCAGCAGTGAAGAGTGGGGGCAGGGGGCGCTTCCATTCCCTTACGAGCAGTACTTC.

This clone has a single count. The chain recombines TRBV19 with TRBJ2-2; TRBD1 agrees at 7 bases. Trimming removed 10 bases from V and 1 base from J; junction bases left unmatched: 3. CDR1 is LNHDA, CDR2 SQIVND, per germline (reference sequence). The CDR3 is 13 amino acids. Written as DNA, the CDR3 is TGTGCCACCGGGACAGTGAACACCGGGGAGCTGTTTTTT. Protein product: CATGTVNTGELFF.

As DNA, the CDR3 is TGCGCCAGCAGCCAGGCGGTGACACAGGGGTACGTGACCCAGTACTTC. This translates into CASSQAVTQGYVTQYF. The V gene is TRBV4-1, the J gene TRBJ2-5, with TRBD1 matching 7 bases. This CDR3 is built from 16 residues. Germline lookup yields CDR1 MGHRA and CDR2 YSYEKL. Trimming took 3 bases from V and 7 from J; bases not matched to a gene: 14.

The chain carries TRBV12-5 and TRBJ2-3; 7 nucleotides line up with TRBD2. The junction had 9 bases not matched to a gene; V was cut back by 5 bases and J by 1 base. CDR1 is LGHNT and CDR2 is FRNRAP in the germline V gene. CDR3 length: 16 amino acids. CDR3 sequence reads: CASGKAGLAGTDTQYF. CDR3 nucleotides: TGTGCTAGTGGTAAGGCGGGGCTAGCGGGCACAGATACGCAGTATTTT.

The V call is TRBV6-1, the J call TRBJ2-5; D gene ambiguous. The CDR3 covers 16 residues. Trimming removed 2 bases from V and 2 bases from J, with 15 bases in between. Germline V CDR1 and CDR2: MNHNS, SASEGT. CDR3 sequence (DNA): TGTGCCAGCAGTGAATCACTATTAGTGGATCAAGAGACCCAGTACTTC. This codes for CASSESLLVDQETQYF.

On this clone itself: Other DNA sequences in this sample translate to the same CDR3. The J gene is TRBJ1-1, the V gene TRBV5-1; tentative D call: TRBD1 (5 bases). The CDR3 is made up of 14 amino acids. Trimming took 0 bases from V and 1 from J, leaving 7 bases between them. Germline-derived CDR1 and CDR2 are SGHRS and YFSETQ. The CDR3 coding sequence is TGCGCCAGCAGCTTGGGACAGTCGAACACTGAAGCTTTCTTT. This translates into CASSLGQSNTEAFF.